The rows below give T cell receptor beta chains drawn from one sample of a study of blood T cell repertoires in COVID-19. Profiled with immunoSEQ multiplex PCR; TCRdb holds only in-frame clones, not every one. The sample contains about 180,000 clones, over 80% of which appear only once. The sequencing sample was made of peripheral blood. Receptors were obtained from a woman in her thirties or forties with COVID-19, enrolled during active disease. Each CDR3 is given with its conserved first and last residue. Fields, in order: D gene, V gene, J gene, clone size, CDR3 DNA, CDR3 protein. The D gene is left open where the match is weak. A clone size is listed for some rows: how often the clone was seen (once, few, many), or a class if it is expanded.

d_gene: -; v_gene: TRBV9; j_gene: TRBJ1-5; abundance: -; CDR3nt: TGTGCCAGCAGCGGGGGCAGGAGTAATCAGCCCCAGCATTTT; CDR3aa: CASSGGRSNQPQHF
d_gene: TRBD1; v_gene: TRBV9; j_gene: TRBJ2-2; abundance: -; CDR3nt: TGTGCCAGCAGCGCCGGGGGCGGGACAGGGGCGCGGGAGCTGTTTTTT; CDR3aa: CASSAGGGTGARELFF
d_gene: TRBD2; v_gene: TRBV6-1; j_gene: TRBJ2-5; abundance: few; CDR3nt: TGTGCCAGCAGTGAAGGGGCGGCTAGCGGGGAGACCCAGTACTTC; CDR3aa: CASSEGAASGETQYF
d_gene: -; v_gene: TRBV18; j_gene: TRBJ2-1; abundance: once; CDR3nt: TGTGCCAGCTCAGACAGGACGAGCTCCTACAATGAGCAGTTCTTC; CDR3aa: CASSDRTSSYNEQFF
d_gene: TRBD2; v_gene: TRBV24-1; j_gene: TRBJ2-3; abundance: -; CDR3nt: TGTGCCACCAGCCCTAGCGGGCGCACAGATACGCAGTATTTT; CDR3aa: CATSPSGRTDTQYF
d_gene: TRBD1; v_gene: TRBV27; j_gene: TRBJ1-2; abundance: -; CDR3nt: TGTGCCAGCAGTTTATTAGGAGGGGGCGACCCTTTCTATGGCTACACCTTC; CDR3aa: CASSLLGGGDPFYGYTF
d_gene: TRBD1; v_gene: TRBV29-1; j_gene: TRBJ2-7; abundance: -; CDR3nt: TGCAGCGTTGACGGACAGGGTTGGAACGAGCAGTACTTC; CDR3aa: CSVDGQGWNEQYF
d_gene: -; v_gene: TRBV5-8; j_gene: TRBJ1-5; abundance: -; CDR3nt: TGTGCCAGCAGCTTGCAGGGAAATCAGCCCCAGCATTTT; CDR3aa: CASSLQGNQPQHF
d_gene: TRBD2; v_gene: TRBV5-8; j_gene: TRBJ2-1; abundance: few; CDR3nt: TGTGCCAGCAGCTTTCTGGGACTAGCGGGGGGGCCCTCCTACAATGAGCAGTTCTTC; CDR3aa: CASSFLGLAGGPSYNEQFF
d_gene: TRBD1; v_gene: TRBV5-6; j_gene: TRBJ1-4; abundance: few; CDR3nt: TGTGCCAGCAGCCGCATTGGACAGGGTCGGACTAATGAAAAACTGTTTTTT; CDR3aa: CASSRIGQGRTNEKLFF
d_gene: TRBD1; v_gene: TRBV25-1; j_gene: TRBJ2-7; abundance: -; CDR3nt: TGTGCCAGCAGTGGGACAGGGGGCGGCTACGAGCAGTACTTC; CDR3aa: CASSGTGGGYEQYF
d_gene: -; v_gene: TRBV6-5; j_gene: TRBJ1-6; abundance: -; CDR3nt: TGTGCCAGCAGTTACTCGAGACGGAGTAATTCACCCCTCCACTTT; CDR3aa: CASSYSRRSNSPLHF
d_gene: TRBD2; v_gene: TRBV6-1; j_gene: TRBJ2-7; abundance: -; CDR3nt: TGTGCCAGCAGTGAAGTAAGGGCTAGCGGGAACTACGAGCAGTACTTC; CDR3aa: CASSEVRASGNYEQYF
d_gene: -; v_gene: TRBV3-1/TRBV3-2; j_gene: TRBJ1-1; abundance: -; CDR3nt: TGTGCCAGCAGCTCTTTGGGGGGCACTGAAGCTTTCTTT; CDR3aa: CASSSLGGTEAFF
d_gene: -; v_gene: TRBV12-5; j_gene: TRBJ2-2; abundance: once; CDR3nt: TGTGCTAGCCGGGACATCGCGAACACCGGGGAGCTGTTTTTT; CDR3aa: CASRDIANTGELFF
d_gene: TRBD1; v_gene: TRBV10-2; j_gene: TRBJ1-5; abundance: few; CDR3nt: TGCGCCAGCAATGGACAGGGCCACAATCAGCCCCAGCATTTT; CDR3aa: CASNGQGHNQPQHF
d_gene: -; v_gene: TRBV6-5; j_gene: TRBJ1-2; abundance: -; CDR3nt: TGTGCCAGCAGTCCCCCCTCGGACTCGGGCTATGGCTACACCTTC; CDR3aa: CASSPPSDSGYGYTF
d_gene: TRBD2; v_gene: TRBV20-1; j_gene: TRBJ2-5; abundance: -; CDR3nt: TGCAGTGCTAGTTTAGCGGGAGTAGAGACCCAGTACTTC; CDR3aa: CSASLAGVETQYF
d_gene: -; v_gene: TRBV3-1/TRBV3-2; j_gene: TRBJ1-1; abundance: -; CDR3nt: TGTGCCAGCAGCCAAAGGGGTGAGTACGCTGAAGCTTTCTTT; CDR3aa: CASSQRGEYAEAFF
d_gene: -; v_gene: TRBV29-1; j_gene: TRBJ1-1; abundance: -; CDR3nt: TGCAGCGCAACTAAGGGGGACACTGAAGCTTTCTTT; CDR3aa: CSATKGDTEAFF
d_gene: TRBD1; v_gene: TRBV7-8; j_gene: TRBJ1-3; abundance: -; CDR3nt: TGTGCCAGCAGCCCCGACAGGGCCGCCCGTGGAAACACCATATATTTT; CDR3aa: CASSPDRAARGNTIYF
d_gene: TRBD1; v_gene: TRBV6-5; j_gene: TRBJ1-5; abundance: -; CDR3nt: TGTGCCAGCAGCACAGGGGGGGGGCAGCCCCAGCATTTT; CDR3aa: CASSTGGGQPQHF
d_gene: -; v_gene: TRBV19; j_gene: TRBJ2-7; abundance: once; CDR3nt: TGTGCCAGTAGTATAGGCAATTTCCTCTACTACGAGCAGTACTTC; CDR3aa: CASSIGNFLYYEQYF
d_gene: TRBD2; v_gene: TRBV3-1/TRBV3-2; j_gene: TRBJ2-1; abundance: -; CDR3nt: TGTGCCAGCAGCCAATCAGCGGGGAACTACAATGAGCAGTTCTTC; CDR3aa: CASSQSAGNYNEQFF
d_gene: -; v_gene: TRBV7-2; j_gene: TRBJ2-1; abundance: -; CDR3nt: TGTGCCAGCAGCTTAGCCGGGAGCTCCTACAATGAGCAGTTCTTC; CDR3aa: CASSLAGSSYNEQFF
d_gene: TRBD2; v_gene: TRBV18; j_gene: TRBJ2-7; abundance: -; CDR3nt: TGTGCCAGCTCACCAACGGGAGGGCCGTACGAGCAGTACTTC; CDR3aa: CASSPTGGPYEQYF
d_gene: -; v_gene: TRBV5-1; j_gene: TRBJ1-1; abundance: -; CDR3nt: TGCGCCAGCAGCTCCACAGGGCCGGACACTGAAGCTTTCTTT; CDR3aa: CASSSTGPDTEAFF
d_gene: -; v_gene: TRBV6-5; j_gene: TRBJ2-1; abundance: -; CDR3nt: TGTGCCAGCAGCCGCACGTGGGCAAGCAACAATGAGCAGTTCTTC; CDR3aa: CASSRTWASNNEQFF
d_gene: -; v_gene: TRBV6-2/TRBV6-3; j_gene: TRBJ2-4; abundance: few; CDR3nt: TGTGCCAGCAGTCAGCGCCTTTTTTTTGGGGCCAAAAACATTCAGTACTTC; CDR3aa: CASSQRLFFGAKNIQYF
d_gene: TRBD2; v_gene: TRBV5-6; j_gene: TRBJ2-1; abundance: -; CDR3nt: TGTGCCAGCAGCTTGCTAGCAGGGTCTAGCGGGAACAATGAGCAGTTCTTC; CDR3aa: CASSLLAGSSGNNEQFF
d_gene: -; v_gene: TRBV29-1; j_gene: TRBJ1-1; abundance: -; CDR3nt: TGCAGCGTTGGCCGGACAGTCGCCACTGAAGCTTTCTTT; CDR3aa: CSVGRTVATEAFF
d_gene: -; v_gene: TRBV6-5; j_gene: TRBJ2-7; abundance: -; CDR3nt: TGTGCCAGCAGTTACGGTTATCGGGTATCCTACGAGCAGTACTTC; CDR3aa: CASSYGYRVSYEQYF
d_gene: TRBD2; v_gene: TRBV3-1/TRBV3-2; j_gene: TRBJ2-5; abundance: -; CDR3nt: TGTGCCAGCAGCCAACGCACGACTAGCGCGGCGCAGTACTTC; CDR3aa: CASSQRTTSAAQYF
d_gene: TRBD1; v_gene: TRBV28; j_gene: TRBJ1-5; abundance: -; CDR3nt: TGTGCCAGCAGTCCCTACCGGACAGGGGGCAATCAGCCCCAGCATTTT; CDR3aa: CASSPYRTGGNQPQHF
d_gene: TRBD1; v_gene: TRBV5-5; j_gene: TRBJ1-3; abundance: -; CDR3nt: TGTGCCAGCAGCTTGGTTCCCCAACAGGGGTGGGGAAACACCATATATTTT; CDR3aa: CASSLVPQQGWGNTIYF
d_gene: -; v_gene: TRBV10-3; j_gene: TRBJ2-3; abundance: -; CDR3nt: TGTGCCATCAGTGGAAACTTTAGAGGCACAGATACGCAGTATTTT; CDR3aa: CAISGNFRGTDTQYF
d_gene: TRBD2; v_gene: TRBV19; j_gene: TRBJ2-7; abundance: -; CDR3nt: TGTGCCAGTAGCTGGGGTAGCGGGAGATACGAGCAGTACTTC; CDR3aa: CASSWGSGRYEQYF
d_gene: -; v_gene: TRBV19; j_gene: TRBJ2-1; abundance: -; CDR3nt: TGTGCCAGCCAGTACACGACTGGGGCTTACAATGAGCAGTTCTTC; CDR3aa: CASQYTTGAYNEQFF
d_gene: -; v_gene: TRBV28; j_gene: TRBJ2-5; abundance: -; CDR3nt: TGTGCCAGCAGTTTATCGGCACGGAGCCTGCGGGGCAGGTTGGAGACCCAGTACTTC; CDR3aa: CASSLSARSLRGRLETQYF
d_gene: -; v_gene: TRBV21-1; j_gene: TRBJ1-2; abundance: once; CDR3nt: TGTGCCAGCGGGCAGCTTGGCTACACCTTC; CDR3aa: CASGQLGYTF
d_gene: -; v_gene: TRBV5-6; j_gene: TRBJ2-7; abundance: few; CDR3nt: TGTGCCAGCAGCCTCCAAAGGACACCCTACGAGCAGTACTTC; CDR3aa: CASSLQRTPYEQYF
d_gene: -; v_gene: TRBV7-9; j_gene: TRBJ1-3; abundance: -; CDR3nt: TGTGCCAGCATCCTACCCCCGGGAGACACCATATATTTT; CDR3aa: CASILPPGDTIYF
d_gene: TRBD1; v_gene: TRBV6-5; j_gene: TRBJ2-2; abundance: -; CDR3nt: TGTGCCAGCAGTTCAGGGACAGGGGTGGCCACCGGGGAGCTGTTTTTT; CDR3aa: CASSSGTGVATGELFF
d_gene: TRBD1; v_gene: TRBV27; j_gene: TRBJ1-4; abundance: -; CDR3nt: TGTGCCAGCACCACTTCCGCGATGGACAGGGTACGTGAAAAACTGTTTTTT; CDR3aa: CASTTSAMDRVREKLFF
d_gene: -; v_gene: TRBV5-1; j_gene: TRBJ2-1; abundance: once; CDR3nt: TGCGCCAGCAGCTTTGCGGAAAATGAGCAGTTCTTC; CDR3aa: CASSFAENEQFF
d_gene: -; v_gene: TRBV29-1; j_gene: TRBJ1-3; abundance: few; CDR3nt: TGCAGCGCACGCGACAGGTTGGTCGAGAACACCATATATTTT; CDR3aa: CSARDRLVENTIYF
d_gene: -; v_gene: TRBV2; j_gene: TRBJ2-1; abundance: once; CDR3nt: TGTGCCAGCAGTGGAACAGGGGAGCAGTTCTTC; CDR3aa: CASSGTGEQFF
d_gene: -; v_gene: TRBV11-3; j_gene: TRBJ2-7; abundance: -; CDR3nt: TGTGCCAGCAGCCCCGGGGGGCTGAGGGAGCAGTACTTC; CDR3aa: CASSPGGLREQYF
d_gene: TRBD2; v_gene: TRBV5-4; j_gene: TRBJ2-5; abundance: -; CDR3nt: TGTGCCAGCAGCACCATTAGCGGGAGGGGGGAGACCCAGTACTTC; CDR3aa: CASSTISGRGETQYF
d_gene: TRBD2; v_gene: TRBV11-2; j_gene: TRBJ2-3; abundance: -; CDR3nt: TGTGCCAGCAGCTATATGGGGGGGGGTACAGATACGCAGTATTTT; CDR3aa: CASSYMGGGTDTQYF
d_gene: TRBD1; v_gene: TRBV2; j_gene: TRBJ1-5; abundance: few; CDR3nt: TGTGCCAGCATGCCGGGGGACAGGGCCAATCAGCCCCAGCATTTT; CDR3aa: CASMPGDRANQPQHF
d_gene: -; v_gene: TRBV19; j_gene: TRBJ1-1; abundance: -; CDR3nt: TGTGCCAGTAGTATTTGGGGGGTGGGCACTGAAGCTTTCTTT; CDR3aa: CASSIWGVGTEAFF
d_gene: -; v_gene: TRBV9; j_gene: TRBJ1-4; abundance: -; CDR3nt: TGTGCCAGCAGCGCCAGATACGAGGTGGAAAAACTGTTTTTT; CDR3aa: CASSARYEVEKLFF
d_gene: -; v_gene: TRBV18; j_gene: TRBJ1-1; abundance: -; CDR3nt: TGTGCCAGCTCACCAACGATCCCGGGACAGAACACTGAAGCTTTCTTT; CDR3aa: CASSPTIPGQNTEAFF
d_gene: TRBD2; v_gene: TRBV2; j_gene: TRBJ2-1; abundance: -; CDR3nt: TGTGCCAGAACTAGCGGGGGGGTGGAGCAGTTCTTC; CDR3aa: CARTSGGVEQFF
d_gene: TRBD2; v_gene: TRBV5-4; j_gene: TRBJ2-5; abundance: -; CDR3nt: TGTGCCAGCAGCTTTCCGACTAGCGGCCAAGAGACCCAGTACTTC; CDR3aa: CASSFPTSGQETQYF
d_gene: TRBD1; v_gene: TRBV9; j_gene: TRBJ1-2; abundance: -; CDR3nt: TGTGCCAGCAGCGGATCGTGGACAGGGGGCTACTATGGCTACACCTTC; CDR3aa: CASSGSWTGGYYGYTF
d_gene: TRBD1; v_gene: TRBV5-8; j_gene: TRBJ1-2; abundance: -; CDR3nt: TGTGCCAGCAGCTTGGGACAGGGCGGCTACACCTTC; CDR3aa: CASSLGQGGYTF